The next 27 T cell receptor beta chains were all read from a single sample in a study of blood T cell repertoires in COVID-19. Repertoires were generated with immunoSEQ multiplex PCR, while TCRdb's copy carries only in-frame clones and drops some. The table lists approximately 150,000 clones, around three quarters of them singletons. Sequencing was done on a sample of peripheral blood. All receptors derive from a man aged 55 to 69 with acute or convalescent COVID-19.

The chain joins TRBV29-1 to TRBJ1-2; D gene uncertain. The CDR3 has 11 residues. V shed 8 bases and J shed 4 bases, with 11 bases lying between them. Germline loops: CDR1 SQVTM, CDR2 ANQGSEA. The CDR3 bases are TGCAGCACTGATTTTCTCTATGGCTACACCTTC. Protein: CSTDFLYGYTF.

V usage is TRBV19 and J usage is TRBJ2-7; 9 positions match TRBD1. The CDR3 totals 15 residues. The ends lost 4 bases at V and 1 base at J; junction bases unmatched: 5. Per the germline V gene, CDR1 is LNHDA and CDR2 is SQIVND (reference sequence). The chain's CDR3 is CASSKWTGASYEQYF. The CDR3 nucleotides are TGTGCCAGTAGTAAATGGACAGGGGCTTCCTACGAGCAGTACTTC.

This clone was seen repeatedly, ten times or more. The J gene is TRBJ1-3, the V gene TRBV4-1, with 8 bases that match TRBD1. CDR3 length equals 16 residues. V lost 1 base and J lost 4; bases outside the gene matches: 6. The germline V gene encodes CDR1 MGHRA and CDR2 YSYEKL. The chain's CDR3 is CASSQVPTGEGNTIYF. CDR3 bases: TGCGCCAGCAGCCAAGTCCCGACAGGGGAGGGAAACACCATATATTTT.

The rearrangement uses TRBV5-1 and TRBJ2-2; possibly TRBD1 for D (5 bases). Germline lookup yields CDR1 SGHRS and CDR2 YFSETQ. The ends were cut back, 4 bases at V and 0 bases at J, with 10 bases in the middle. This CDR3 is 15 amino acids long. The CDR3 bases are TGCGCCAGCAGCGTCGGACACTCGAACACCGGGGAGCTGTTTTTT. Residues: CASSVGHSNTGELFF.

V usage is TRBV5-1 and J usage is TRBJ2-2, with 10 bases that match TRBD2. V lost 1 base, J lost 6 bases, and 18 bases stayed unmatched. Germline CDR1 reads SGHRS; CDR2 reads YFSETQ. CDR3 length: 20 amino acids. CDR3 nucleotide sequence: TGCGCCAGCAGCTTGAGGAGGGCTAGCGGGGGCCCGGTGATGGCCGGGGAGCTGTTTTTT. Protein: CASSLRRASGGPVMAGELFF.

This chain joins TRBV7-9 and TRBJ2-2; D may be TRBD2 (5 bases). The CDR3 contains 15 residues. Germline-derived CDR1 and CDR2 are SEHNR and FQNEAQ (reference sequence). V was shortened by 5 bases and J by 2 bases, with 12 bases between the two germline ends. The CDR3 spells CASSQRGSNTGELFF. The DNA for the CDR3 is TGTGCCAGCAGCCAGCGAGGGTCAAACACCGGGGAGCTGTTTTTT.

This chain connects TRBV9 to TRBJ1-1, with TRBD1 matching over 9 bases. The length of the CDR3 is 15 residues. Germline CDR1 and CDR2: SGDLS and YYNGEE. V lost 5 bases, J lost 5 bases, and 10 bases stayed unmatched. CDR3 sequence: CASSSPHRGLTEAFF. CDR3 nucleotide sequence: TGTGCCAGCAGTAGCCCACACAGGGGGCTGACTGAAGCTTTCTTT.

This clone has a handful of counts. CDR3 sequence: CATNRGHEQFF. In DNA, the CDR3 is TGTGCCACAAACAGGGGACATGAGCAGTTCTTC. The chain recombines TRBV27 with TRBJ2-1; the match to TRBD1 covers 7 bases. The CDR3 spans 11 residues. CDR1 is MNHEY, CDR2 SMNVEV, per germline (reference sequence). V dropped 10 bases and J dropped 8; count of bases not matched to a gene: 5.

The chain joins TRBV28 to TRBJ2-7, with 10 bases that match TRBD2. CDR3 size: 15 residues. Germline CDR1 is MDHEN and CDR2 is SYDVKM. The V segment lost 6 bases and the J segment 1 base; nucleotides outside the gene matches: 6. The chain's CDR3 is CASSDSSGRSYEQYF. CDR3 bases: TGTGCCAGCAGCGATTCTAGCGGGAGATCCTACGAGCAGTACTTC.

CDR3 sequence (DNA): TGTGCCAGCAGCTTAGTCACGGGACAGACCTACGAGCAGTACTTC. Translating it yields CASSLVTGQTYEQYF. J is TRBJ2-7 and V is TRBV7-2; 7 bases map to TRBD1. V gave up 1 base and J gave up 2 bases; unmatched junction bases: 5. Per the germline V gene, CDR1 is SGHTA and CDR2 is FQGNSA. The CDR3 runs to 15 residues.

This chain connects TRBV6-4 to TRBJ2-6; no reliable D call. Germline assignment: CDR1 MRHNA and CDR2 SNTAGT. V lost 4 bases, J lost 0 bases, and 10 bases lay in between. The CDR3 has 16 residues. CDR3 in amino acids: CASSAESGSGANVLTF. The CDR3 coding sequence is TGTGCCAGCAGTGCCGAGAGTGGCTCTGGGGCCAACGTCCTGACTTTC.

CDR3 in amino acids: CASSQTMGRSYEQYF. As DNA, the CDR3 is TGTGCCAGCAGTCAAACGATGGGGAGATCCTACGAGCAGTACTTC. V and J are TRBV7-2 and TRBJ2-7; possibly TRBD2 for D (5 bases). V was pared by 6 bases and J by 1 base, with 16 bases between. Germline CDR1 SGHTA, CDR2 FQGNSA. The length of the CDR3 is 15 residues. Filled out from reference TRBV7-2 and TRBJ2-7, the complete variable domain reads GAGVSQSPSNKVTEKGKDVELRCDPISGHTALYWYRQSLGQGLEFLIYFQGNSAPDKSGLPSDRFSAERTGGSVSTLTIQRTQQEDSAVYLCASSQTMGRSYEQYFGPGTRLTVT.

In this sample, this clone turned up many times. The chain couples TRBV24-1 to TRBJ2-7; 11 bases line up with TRBD1. J gave up 3 bases and V 2 bases, and 2 bases lay outside the gene matches. The CDR3 runs 15 residues. Germline CDR1 and CDR2: KGHDR and SFDVKD. CDR3 DNA sequence: TGTGCCACCAGTGATTCCGGGACAGGGGGCTACGAGCAGTACTTC. Translated: CATSDSGTGGYEQYF.

The rearrangement links TRBV28 to TRBJ2-5; TRBD1 agrees at 7 bases. The CDR3 is 17 amino acids. V was clipped by 3 bases and J by 2 bases; unmatched bases: 12. CDR1 and CDR2 (germline): MDHEN, SYDVKM. The CDR3 coding sequence is TGTGCCAGCAGTTTGAGTAGTGACAGGGTGGGGCAAGAGACCCAGTACTTC. It encodes CASSLSSDRVGQETQYF.

This rearrangement joins TRBV27 to TRBJ1-1; a weak D match, TRBD1 (5 bases). The CDR3 length is 15 residues. The V end lost 0 bases, the J end lost 4 bases, and 12 bases lay between the germline ends. Germline values: CDR1 MNHEY, CDR2 SMNVEV (reference sequence). For the CDR3, the DNA is TGTGCCAGCAGTTTATCCAGGGCTTTAGGCACTGAAGCTTTCTTT. This encodes CASSLSRALGTEAFF.

The chain couples TRBV24-1 to TRBJ2-1; 7 bases map to TRBD2. Germline V gene data show CDR1 as KGHDR and CDR2 as SFDVKD. V trimming: 5 bases; J trimming: 3 bases; junction bases outside the gene matches: 3. This CDR3 has 14 residues. This CDR3 is CATSAASGYNEQFF. DNA of the CDR3: TGTGCCACCAGTGCCGCTAGCGGCTACAATGAGCAGTTCTTC.

This clone was recorded many times. The V and J genes are TRBV29-1 and TRBJ2-2; 8 bases are a match to TRBD1. The CDR3 consists of 15 residues. In germline, CDR1 is SQVTM, CDR2 ANQGSEA. J was trimmed by 6 bases and V by 8 bases; bases with no gene match: 14. CDR3 DNA: TGCAGCATCTGGTTGACAGGGGAATCGGCCGGGGAGCTGTTTTTT. Its translation is CSIWLTGESAGELFF.

The rearrangement links TRBV18 to TRBJ2-7; tentative D call: TRBD2 (6 bases). Germline CDR1 KGHSH, CDR2 LQKENI. V lost 3 bases and J lost 4, with 13 bases in between. CDR3 length equals 14 residues. In DNA, the CDR3 is TGTGCCAGCTCACCTCCGGGGGAGACGTACGAGCAGTACTTC. Its translation: CASSPPGETYEQYF.

The rearrangement uses TRBV10-2 and TRBJ2-3; D call uncertain. Germline assignment: CDR1 WSHSY and CDR2 SAAADI. V was clipped by 8 bases and J by 4 bases, with 10 bases between them. There are 12 residues in the CDR3. DNA of the CDR3: TGCGCCAGCTCGTCTAACGCAGATACGCAGTATTTT. The encoded protein is CASSSNADTQYF.

The sample holds a few counts of this clone. The chain is built from TRBV4-1 and TRBJ2-5, with D uncertain. CDR1 MGHRA and CDR2 YSYEKL come from the germline V gene. The CDR3 extends over 14 amino acids. With 1 base removed from V and 4 bases from J, the gap between germline ends came to 10 bases. The CDR3 region is CASSQVGNTETQYF. As DNA, the CDR3 is TGCGCCAGCAGCCAAGTGGGCAATACAGAGACCCAGTACTTC.

The rearrangement joins TRBV19 to TRBJ2-1; possibly TRBD1 for D (6 bases). CDR3 length equals 12 residues. Trimming took 4 bases from V and 9 from J, leaving 10 bases between them. Germline CDR1 reads LNHDA; CDR2 reads SQIVND (reference sequence). As DNA, the CDR3 is TGTGCCAGTAGTAACAGGGCGGCTGAGCAGTTCTTC. Translating gives CASSNRAAEQFF.

This chain's CDR3 is CASKDSYNEQFF. CDR3 in DNA: TGTGCCAGCAAGGACAGCTACAATGAGCAGTTCTTC. The chain links TRBV18 to TRBJ2-1; a possible D gene is TRBD1 (6 bases). Trimming took off 8 bases at V and 3 bases at J, with 8 bases between the two ends. The CDR3 covers 12 residues. Germline V gives CDR1 KGHSH, CDR2 LQKENI. The variable domain in full, completed from reference TRBV18 and TRBJ2-1, reads NAGVMQNPRHLVRRRGQEARLRCSPMKGHSHVYWYRQLPEEGLKFMVYLQKENIIDESGMPKERFSAEFPKEGPSILRIQQVVRGDSAAYFCASKDSYNEQFFGPGTRLTVL.

This clone was counted a few times. This chain joins TRBV5-1 and TRBJ2-3; perhaps TRBD2 as D (7 bases). Trimming removed 1 base from V and 0 bases from J, with 18 bases in between. From germline, CDR1 is SGHRS and CDR2 YFSETQ. The CDR3 runs 18 residues. The CDR3 DNA is TGCGCCAGCAGCTTGTCTAGCGGAGGGGGATCTAGCACAGATACGCAGTATTTT. Amino acids: CASSLSSGGGSSTDTQYF.

The CDR3 DNA reads as TGCGCCAGCAGTGACTCCTCGAACACTGAAGCTTTCTTT. Residues: CASSDSSNTEAFF. The chain uses TRBV10-1 and TRBJ1-1; D is undetermined. Germline loops: CDR1 WNHNN, CDR2 SYGVQD (reference sequence). This CDR3 comprises 13 residues. V shed 3 bases and J shed 1 base, with 6 bases lying between them.

The V gene is TRBV28, the J gene TRBJ1-5; TRBD1 matches at 9 bases. Germline CDR1 is MDHEN and CDR2 is SYDVKM. Trimming took 8 bases from V and 7 from J; bases not matched to a gene: 9. The CDR3 consists of 14 residues. DNA of the CDR3: TGTGCCAGCCGGGTACAGGGGGCAAACCAGCCCCAGCATTTT. Protein: CASRVQGANQPQHF.

The rearrangement links TRBV7-9 to TRBJ2-2; D is ambiguous. The CDR3 is made up of 15 amino acids. Germline V lookup: CDR1 SEHNR, CDR2 FQNEAQ (reference sequence). Trimming removed 6 bases at V and 1 base at J, with 12 bases between. CDR3: CASRSIGVNTGELFF. The CDR3 region has the DNA TGTGCCAGCAGAAGTATCGGAGTGAACACCGGGGAGCTGTTTTTT.

The chain uses TRBV5-1 and TRBJ2-7; TRBD1 might be the D (5 bases). This CDR3 has 14 amino acids. V lost 0 bases and J lost 5, with 12 bases in between. Germline loops: CDR1 SGHRS, CDR2 YFSETQ. In nucleotides, the CDR3 is TGCGCCAGCAGCTTGGAGGGGATTCAGGACGAGCAGTACTTC. As protein: CASSLEGIQDEQYF.